These 24 T cell receptor beta chains were sequenced from one sample in a study of identical twins. Via MiXCR, TCRdb re-called the 5' RACE reads, giving one row per CDR3 protein. The sample lists hundreds of thousands of distinct CDR3 sequences; 8.6% were seen once. The data were also submitted as part of a second study, on yellow fever vaccine responses in identical twins.

What was sequenced was PBMCs. The receptors come from a woman between 18 and 29 years old in good health.

The chain has TRBV5-1 and TRBJ1-6; maybe TRBD1 (5 bases). From germline, CDR1 is SGHRS and CDR2 YFSETQ. The CDR3 totals 14 residues. The V end lost 3 bases, the J end lost 8 bases, and 12 bases lay between the germline ends. CDR3 DNA sequence: TGCGCCAGCAGCTCGGGGGGAAAGGATTCACCCCTCCACTTT. Translated, it gives CASSSGGKDSPLHF. Using reference TRBV5-1 and TRBJ1-6 for the parts outside the CDR3, the full variable domain is KAGVTQTPRYLIKTRGQQVTLSCSPISGHRSVSWYQQTPGQGLQFLFEYFSETQRNKGNFPGRFSGRQFSNSRSEMNVSTLELGDSALYLCASSSGGKDSPLHFGNGTRLTVT.

Only a few counts were recorded for this clonotype. The chain is built from TRBV28 and TRBJ1-1; 8 nucleotides agree with TRBD1. Trimming cost V 3 bases and J 5 bases; bases outside gene matches: 8. The length of the CDR3 is 15 residues. Germline loops: CDR1 MDHEN, CDR2 SYDVKM. The DNA of the CDR3 is TGTGCCAGCAGTTTCTTCGCAGGGGGCTTTACTGAAGCTTTCTTT. Translating it yields CASSFFAGGFTEAFF.

This clonotype was recorded a few times. The chain carries TRBV6-5 and TRBJ2-5; D possibly uses TRBD1 or TRBD2 (6 bases each). The CDR3 loop spans 17 amino acids. Germline V gives CDR1 MNHEY, CDR2 SVGAGI. V was clipped by 0 bases and J by 3 bases, with 17 bases between them. The CDR3 DNA sequence: TGTGCCAGCAGTTACTCTATCCGGGGGCCTATGGAAGAGACCCAGTACTTC. Translating it yields CASSYSIRGPMEETQYF.

V usage is TRBV9 and J usage is TRBJ2-3; D call uncertain. The germline CDR1 and CDR2 sequences are SGDLS and YYNGEE. This CDR3 is built from 13 residues. The V end was cut by 0 bases, the J end by 4 bases, with 6 bases between. This CDR3 is CASSVGTADTQYF. Here the CDR3 DNA reads TGTGCCAGCAGCGTAGGGACGGCAGATACGCAGTATTTT.

This clonotype has just a few counts. J is TRBJ2-5 and V is TRBV5-6; D remains ambiguous. The CDR3 totals 14 residues. The germline V gene encodes CDR1 SGHDT and CDR2 YYEEEE. The V end was cut by 6 bases, the J end by 3 bases, with 15 bases between. The DNA of the CDR3 is TGTGCCAGCAACCACCCAGGCCGCAAAGAGACCCAGTACTTC. This encodes CASNHPGRKETQYF.

This clonotype was seen at least ten times. This chain links TRBV6-6 with TRBJ1-1; D not resolved. CDR3 length equals 11 residues. Trimming took 7 bases from V and 4 from J, leaving 7 bases between them. Germline V CDR1 and CDR2: MNHNY, SVGAGI (reference sequence). DNA of the CDR3: TGTGCCAGCACTCTAGGCACTGAAGCTTTCTTT. Its protein product is CASTLGTEAFF.

This clonotype was counted a few times. J is TRBJ2-7 and V is TRBV6-2 or TRBV6-3; D gene ambiguous. The V gene's germline CDR1 is MNHEY and CDR2 SVGEGT. V was clipped by 2 bases and J by 6 bases, with 8 bases between them. CDR3 length: 12 residues. The CDR3 here is CASSYPPLEQYF. The CDR3 DNA reads TGTGCCAGCAGTTACCCCCCTCTCGAGCAGTACTTC.

The V gene is TRBV29-1, the J gene TRBJ2-3, with D perhaps matching TRBD2 (6 bases). Germline CDR1 and CDR2: SQVTM and ANQGSEA. This CDR3 has 16 amino acids. Trimming removed 5 bases at V and 2 bases at J, with 20 bases between. CDR3 bases: TGCAGCGTTCCGTCCGCGGGGACTGATTTCACAGATACGCAGTATTTT. Amino acid sequence: CSVPSAGTDFTDTQYF.

This clonotype was observed at least ten times. The J gene is TRBJ1-1, the V gene TRBV29-1; D is possibly TRBD1 (6 bases). The CDR3 covers 13 residues. V lost 7 bases and J 4 bases, leaving 16 bases between the germline ends. Germline CDR1 reads SQVTM; CDR2 reads ANQGSEA. The CDR3 sequence: CSGSRGLSTEAFF. In DNA form, the CDR3 reads TGCAGCGGGAGCAGGGGCCTCAGCACTGAAGCTTTCTTT.

In its sample, this clonotype was seen a few times. This rearrangement joins TRBV5-6 to TRBJ2-7, with D unresolved. The CDR3 consists of 14 residues. V lost 2 bases, J lost 4 bases, and 13 bases lay in between. Germline CDR1 is SGHDT and CDR2 is YYEEEE. The CDR3 sequence is CASSFKRSVYEQYF. The CDR3, as DNA: TGTGCCAGCAGCTTTAAGAGGTCCGTATACGAGCAGTACTTC. Complete variable domain (other parts from reference TRBV5-6 and TRBJ2-7): DAGVTQSPTHLIKTRGQQVTLRCSPKSGHDTVSWYQQALGQGPQFIFQYYEEEERQRGNFPDRFSGHQFPNYSSELNVNALLLGDSALYLCASSFKRSVYEQYFGPGTRLTVT.

The chain joins TRBV2 to TRBJ2-7, with a possible D match to TRBD2 (7 bases). The CDR3 covers 14 residues. With 0 bases removed from V and 3 bases from J, the gap between germline ends came to 9 bases. CDR1 is SNHLY and CDR2 is FYNNEI in the germline V gene. The CDR3 protein is CASSEAGGHYEQYF. The CDR3 DNA is TGTGCCAGCAGTGAAGCGGGGGGGCACTACGAGCAGTACTTC.

The chain uses TRBV29-1 and TRBJ1-4; no clear D gene. This CDR3 has 14 amino acids. Per germline, CDR1 SQVTM and CDR2 ANQGSEA. Trimming removed 2 bases from V and 0 bases from J, with 7 bases in between. CDR3 amino acids: CSVEIGSTNEKLFF. Here the CDR3 DNA reads TGCAGCGTTGAAATTGGCTCAACTAATGAAAAACTGTTTTTT. The whole variable domain, filled in from reference TRBV29-1 and TRBJ1-4, reads SAVISQKPSRDICQRGTSLTIQCQVDSQVTMMFWYRQQPGQSLTLIATANQGSEATYESGFVIDKFPISRPNLTFSTLTVSNMSPEDSSIYLCSVEIGSTNEKLFFGSGTQLSVL.

V is TRBV5-6 and J is TRBJ1-5; no clear D. V was trimmed by 4 bases and J by 1 base, leaving 9 bases between them. This CDR3 is 14 amino acids long. Germline V gene lookup returns CDR1 SGHDT and CDR2 YYEEEE. CDR3 in amino acids: CASSRSLSNQPQHF. The CDR3 DNA sequence: TGTGCCAGCAGCCGTTCTTTAAGCAATCAGCCCCAGCATTTT.

DNA of the CDR3: TGTGCCAGCAGCGTTCCACTCGGACTAGACGGAAGTAACGGGGAGCTGTTTTTT. Its translation: CASSVPLGLDGSNGELFF. This chain connects TRBV9 to TRBJ2-2, with 7 bases matching TRBD2. The CDR3 loop spans 18 amino acids. J gave up 7 bases and V 2 bases, and 17 bases lay outside the gene matches. Germline CDR1 reads SGDLS; CDR2 reads YYNGEE.

V gene TRBV29-1 combines with J gene TRBJ2-7; the D call may be TRBD1 or TRBD2 (6 bases each). This CDR3 region has 10 residues. CDR1 SQVTM and CDR2 ANQGSEA come from the germline V gene. V was clipped by 0 bases and J by 12 bases, with 9 bases between them. CDR3 DNA: TGCAGCGTTGAAGATCGGGGGCTGTACTTC. Translation gives CSVEDRGLYF.

This clonotype was recorded at least ten times. The V gene is TRBV12-3 or TRBV12-4, the J gene TRBJ1-5; D is uncertain. V lost 2 bases to trimming and J lost 0 bases, with 8 bases between them. The CDR3 has 15 amino acids. The CDR3, as DNA: TGTGCCAGCAGTTTACGGGGATATAGCAATCAGCCCCAGCATTTT. Translation gives CASSLRGYSNQPQHF.

The J gene is TRBJ2-3, the V gene TRBV6-2 or TRBV6-3; maybe TRBD2 (5 bases). Trimming shortened V by 5 bases and J by 0 bases, and 15 bases separated the two germline ends. CDR1 is MNHEY and CDR2 is SVGEGT in the germline V gene. CDR3 length equals 16 residues. CDR3 sequence: CASSPPREQSTDTQYF. Here the CDR3 DNA reads TGTGCCAGCAGTCCACCGAGGGAGCAAAGCACAGATACGCAGTATTTT.

This clonotype has just a few counts. The genes are TRBV7-2 and TRBJ1-4, with 7 nucleotides matching TRBD1. The ends lost 2 bases at V and 10 bases at J; junction bases unmatched: 13. The germline gives CDR1 SGHTA, CDR2 FQGNSA. CDR3 size: 16 residues. The CDR3: CASSLRNVGGSGKLFF. The CDR3 nucleotides are TGTGCCAGCAGCTTAAGGAACGTAGGGGGCAGCGGAAAACTGTTTTTT.

This rearrangement joins TRBV5-6 to TRBJ2-7; possibly TRBD1 for D (5 bases). Trimming left V 0 bases short and J 3 bases short, with 19 bases between. CDR1 and CDR2 from the germline V gene are SGHDT and YYEEEE. The CDR3 is made up of 17 amino acids. The CDR3 nucleotides read TGTGCCAGCAGCTTGGGGTGGGGCCTCGGGTCGGTCTACGAGCAGTACTTC. Protein: CASSLGWGLGSVYEQYF. Combining the CDR3 with reference TRBV5-6 and TRBJ2-7 gives the whole variable domain DAGVTQSPTHLIKTRGQQVTLRCSPKSGHDTVSWYQQALGQGPQFIFQYYEEEERQRGNFPDRFSGHQFPNYSSELNVNALLLGDSALYLCASSLGWGLGSVYEQYFGPGTRLTVT.

This clonotype was counted many times. The rearrangement joins TRBV29-1 to TRBJ2-1; 15 nucleotides align to TRBD2. This CDR3 is 18 amino acids long. J was trimmed by 2 bases and V by 1 base; bases with no gene match: 6. Germline assignment: CDR1 SQVTM and CDR2 ANQGSEA. CDR3 coding DNA: TGCAGCGTTGAAGGGGGACTAGCGGGAGGAATGACCTACAATGAGCAGTTCTTC. It specifies CSVEGGLAGGMTYNEQFF.

This clonotype was recorded many times. The CDR3 sequence is CASSPTPPPDTQYF. CDR3 bases: TGTGCCAGCAGCCCAACGCCCCCGCCAGATACGCAGTATTTT. The chain is built from TRBV5-5 and TRBJ2-3; D remains unclear. V lost 4 bases and J lost 4, with 13 bases in between. The germline V gene has CDR1 SGHKS and CDR2 YYEKEE (reference sequence). This CDR3 is built from 14 residues. Looking up the rest from reference TRBV5-5 and TRBJ2-3 gives the full variable domain: DAGVTQSPTHLIKTRGQQVTLRCSPISGHKSVSWYQQVLGQGPQFIFQYYEKEERGRGNFPDRFSARQFPNYSSELNVNALLLGDSALYLCASSPTPPPDTQYFGPGTRLTVL.

This clonotype was counted only a few times. The chain employs TRBV4-3 and TRBJ2-7; 10 bases match TRBD2. Per the germline V gene, CDR1 is LGHNA and CDR2 is YSLEER. J lost 2 bases, V lost 5 bases, and 15 bases had no gene match. This CDR3 is 18 amino acids long. The CDR3 region has the DNA TGCGCCAGCAGCTTAGGGACCGAAACTAGCGGGGTGGCCTACGAGCAGTACTTC. Amino acids: CASSLGTETSGVAYEQYF.

The chain combines TRBV5-1 with TRBJ2-7, with 8 bases matching TRBD1. Germline V gene data show CDR1 as SGHRS and CDR2 as YFSETQ. Trimming cost V 1 base and J 3 bases; bases outside gene matches: 12. The CDR3 is made up of 17 amino acids. Here the CDR3 DNA reads TGCGCCAGCAGCTTGTCCTTCGGGACAGGACAAATCTACGAGCAGTACTTC. Its translation: CASSLSFGTGQIYEQYF.

This clonotype was counted only a few times. J is TRBJ1-2 and V is TRBV15, with D possibly matching TRBD1 (5 bases). The CDR3 extends over 20 amino acids. V lost 3 bases and J 4 bases, leaving 30 bases between the germline ends. Germline CDR1 LNHNV, CDR2 YYDKDF (reference sequence). The CDR3 is CATSRHLRWDSSSGAYGYTF. The CDR3 nucleotides read TGTGCCACCAGCAGGCATCTGCGTTGGGACTCCTCCTCTGGGGCCTATGGCTACACCTTC.